These 8 T cell receptor beta chains were sequenced from one sample in a study of vaccination and CD4 T cells after COVID-19. Antigen specificity for these receptors is unknown. Oncomine TCR Beta short-read sequencing was applied to DNA from cultured CD4+ T cells. From the PCR reads, TCRdb called clonotypes with MiXCR, one entry per CDR3 protein. The table lists about 26,000 distinct CDR3 sequences, less than 65% of them singletons. Indicated treatment: approximately nine-day PBMC culture with coronavirus spike peptide pools or control peptides (ViraFEST assay). Sequenced material: CD4+ T cells from blood, cultured in vitro. These receptors all stem from a human donor who had recovered from COVID-19.

This clonotype has only one observation. The chain combines TRBV25-1 with TRBJ1-2, with a weak D call TRBD1 (6 bases). Trimming left V 7 bases short and J 4 bases short, with 10 bases between. Germline V gene lookup returns CDR1 MGHDK and CDR2 SYGVNS. The CDR3 loop spans 12 amino acids. The CDR3 DNA follows: TGTGCCAGCAAAGGGACAACCTATGGCTACACCTTC. This codes for CASKGTTYGYTF.

This clonotype has only a few counts. V is TRBV21-1 and J is TRBJ1-6; the table calls TRBD1, which could not be checked here. TRBV21-1 is marked as a pseudogene. This CDR3 comprises 17 residues. CDR3 in amino acids: CASSPGTESSYNSPLHF. The CDR3 bases are TGTGCCAGCAGCCCCGGGACGGAGAGCTCCTATAATTCACCCCTCCACTTT.

The chain combines TRBV15 with TRBJ1-1; D is unresolved. CDR3 length: 13 residues. CDR1 and CDR2 (germline): LNHNV, YYDKDF (reference sequence). Trimming pared 2 bases from V and 5 bases from J, leaving 9 bases between. The CDR3 here is CATSRLQRTEAFF. The CDR3 DNA sequence: TGTGCCACCAGCAGACTCCAGCGGACTGAAGCTTTCTTT. Together with reference TRBV15 and TRBJ1-1, the CDR3 gives the full variable domain: DAMVIQNPRYQVTQFGKPVTLSCSQTLNHNVMYWYQQKSSQAPKLLFHYYDKDFNNEADTPDNFQSRRPNTSFCFLDIRSPGLGDTAMYLCATSRLQRTEAFFGQGTRLTVV.

The chain carries TRBV28 and TRBJ2-5, with D perhaps matching TRBD1 or TRBD2 (6 bases each). The CDR3 has 12 amino acids. Trimming took 11 bases from V and 7 from J, leaving 17 bases between them. Looked up from germline, CDR1 is MDHEN and CDR2 is SYDVKM. CDR3 sequence: CAGTGTEGTQYF. In DNA form, the CDR3 reads TGTGCCGGCACAGGGACTGAGGGGACCCAGTACTTC.

The chain combines TRBV24-1 with TRBJ2-3; TRBD1 might be the D (7 bases). Per germline, CDR1 KGHDR and CDR2 SFDVKD. The CDR3 consists of 19 residues. V was shortened by 1 base and J by 6 bases, with 25 bases between the two germline ends. For the CDR3, the DNA is TGTGCCACCAGTGATTTTAAGAATGAGGCCAGGGGGGTTGTGGATACGCAGTATTTT. Protein product: CATSDFKNEARGVVDTQYF.

This chain links TRBV30 with TRBJ1-2; D remains ambiguous. The V gene lost 2 bases and the J gene lost 3 bases, with 4 bases spanning the gap. The CDR3 covers 11 residues. The V gene's germline CDR1 is GTSNPN and CDR2 SVGIG (reference sequence). CDR3 sequence: CAWSPDYGYTF. CDR3 in DNA: TGTGCCTGGAGTCCTGACTATGGCTACACCTTC.

This clonotype was observed a handful of times. This rearrangement joins TRBV6-1 to TRBJ1-1; D might be TRBD1 (6 bases). Germline V gives CDR1 MNHNS, CDR2 SASEGT. The CDR3 runs to 12 residues. With 8 bases removed from V and 7 bases from J, the gap between germline ends came to 14 bases. Written as DNA, the CDR3 is TGTGCCAGCGGAGTGAGAGGGGGTGAAGCTTTCTTT. This sequence encodes CASGVRGGEAFF.

The chain uses TRBV15 and TRBJ2-5; the match to TRBD2 covers 7 bases. Germline V gene data show CDR1 as LNHNV and CDR2 as YYDKDF (reference sequence). V dropped 8 bases and J dropped 5; count of bases not matched to a gene: 14. This CDR3 contains 15 residues. The CDR3 DNA is TGTGCCACCGGCCCCCGGGCGGGAGCTGTGGAGACCCAGTACTTC. Translation gives CATGPRAGAVETQYF.